The sequence of this T cell receptor (beta chain) was determined in a study of graft-versus-host responses after intestinal transplantation (dated by TCRdb to the early 2020s). Context from the whole study: Multivisceral, liver-intestinal, or isolated intestinal transplants were received by the recipients. Every recipient was given anti-thymocyte globulin induction, followed by roughly 3 years of maintenance tacrolimus and steroids. Instead of going to the commercial service, samples from a few later patients were sequenced in-house on an Illumina MiSeq and processed with MiXCR. Graft-versus-host and host-versus-graft alloreactive T cell clones were tracked in the graft, circulation and bone marrow after intestinal transplantation using bulk TCR-beta CDR3 sequencing. Of the approximately 25 intestinal transplant recipients enrolled in the cohort, one of whom was a retransplant, 3 patients without pretransplant specimens were excluded. To identify alloreactive clones, pre-transplant mixed lymphocyte reaction products were sequenced and then compared with unstimulated pre-transplant donor and recipient T cells. A peak of at least 4% donor T cells among recipient peripheral blood mononuclear cells was the definition used for donor T cell macrochimerism. Study-level results and caveats: In the allografts of patients with donor T cell macrochimerism, GvH to HvG T cell clonal ratios were high. GvH clones were found in recipient bone marrow, and some of the GvH clones appeared earlier in ileal mucosa or blood, which is consistent with an intestinal mucosal origin. Peak levels of circulating GvH clones were associated with declines in HvG clones early after transplant. The conclusions were limited by the relatively low number and heterogeneity of the intestinal transplant patients.

Blood samples were collected up to 4 times in the first month after transplant and then at least monthly when available. Library generation was performed with the immunoSEQ multiplex PCR assay. For most patients, high-throughput TCR-beta CDR3 sequencing of genomic DNA was performed by Adaptive Biotechnologies. Per the source publication's procedure: TCR sequencing data for roughly 20 patients were retrieved from Adaptive's ImmunoSEQ software; three other patients were processed with MiXCR and VDJtools. Because the origin of CDR3 nucleotide sequences shared between donor and recipient could not be assigned, those sequences were removed. To count as alloreactive, a clone needed at least 2-fold expansion over unstimulated cells and a minimum CFSE-low frequency of 0.002% (template counts) or 0.001% (read counts). Clones were considered mappable if detected in sequenced pre-transplant spleen, lymph node, or MLR CFSE-low populations of the donor or recipient. The cumulative frequency of alloreactive clones was calculated as a percentage of all sequences, weighted by copy number. The table was pulled from immuneACCESS by TCRdb, which kept in-frame rearrangements only. Such tables lose some clones; where checked, under half of the loss comes from unresolved V genes, and the rest has no known cause. The V and J calls and the clone size are those of that table, but D and trimming were determined from the DNA. Here the sample has some 40,000 clones; over 85% occur a single time. The ten largest make up roughly 7.1% of the sample.

Note on this clone: This clone's antigen is unknown. No base-level quality is on record; no much larger clone is a single base apart.

The material sequenced was PBMCs, taken 260 to 280 days after transplant. The TCR sequence derives from a human patient who received an intestinal transplant, so some T cells may come from the graft donor.

The sequence in DNA is TGTGCCAGCAGTTACCTGCCCGTATCATCGTGGGGCTACACCTTC. Its amino acids are CASSYLPVSSWGYTF. The sequence is built from TRBV6-5 and TRBJ1-2, with the D gene not clear enough to name. V is pared back by 2 bases and J by 8 bases, with 18 bases lying between the germline termini. Including cysteine and phenylalanine, the CDR3 has 15 amino acids. Only CDR3 DNA remains: 45 bases, in frame from the first base. CDR1 and CDR2 are drawn from the germline V gene: MNHEY, SVGAGI.